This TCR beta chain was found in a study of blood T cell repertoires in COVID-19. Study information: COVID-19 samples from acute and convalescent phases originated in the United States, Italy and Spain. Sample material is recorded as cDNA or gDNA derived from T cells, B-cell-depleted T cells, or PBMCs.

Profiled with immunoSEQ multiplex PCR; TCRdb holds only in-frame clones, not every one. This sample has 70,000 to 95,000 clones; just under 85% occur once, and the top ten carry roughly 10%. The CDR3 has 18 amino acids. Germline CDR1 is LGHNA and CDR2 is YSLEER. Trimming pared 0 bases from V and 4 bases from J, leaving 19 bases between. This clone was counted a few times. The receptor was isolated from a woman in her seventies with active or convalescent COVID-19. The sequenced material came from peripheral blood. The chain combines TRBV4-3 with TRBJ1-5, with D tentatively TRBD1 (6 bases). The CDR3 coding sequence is TGCGCCAGCAGCCAAGATCTATTAGCGGGGGCCCATAATCAGCCCCAGCATTTT. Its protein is CASSQDLLAGAHNQPQHF.